The rows below give T cell receptor beta chains drawn from one sample of a study of low-dose radiotherapy and immunotherapy resistance in tumors. TCRdb ran MiXCR on the reads and lists one entry per CDR3 protein. Counted here are 65,000 to 100,000 distinct CDR3 sequences, roughly a sixth occurring once; the ten biggest clones make up 2.8%. Sequencing used PBMCs, obtained before treatment. The receptors were gathered from a male donor with prostate cancer. Both conserved end residues are trimmed from each CDR3. The order of the fields is J gene, V gene, D gene, CDR3 protein. D genes are given only for firm matches.

J gene: TRBJ2-3; V gene: TRBV27; D gene: TRBD1; CDR3 protein: ASNRGGGSSTDTQY
J gene: TRBJ1-1; V gene: TRBV29-1; D gene: TRBD1; CDR3 protein: SGNRGMNTEAF
J gene: TRBJ2-1; V gene: TRBV6-2/TRBV6-3; D gene: TRBD2; CDR3 protein: ASRLAGTYNEQF
J gene: TRBJ1-2; V gene: TRBV13; D gene: .; CDR3 protein: ASRVGGFGYT
J gene: TRBJ1-2; V gene: TRBV27; D gene: .; CDR3 protein: ASSLRDNYGYT
J gene: TRBJ2-7; V gene: TRBV7-9; D gene: .; CDR3 protein: ASKSTGEGYEQY
J gene: TRBJ2-3; V gene: TRBV7-9; D gene: .; CDR3 protein: ASSRGVGDTQY
J gene: TRBJ2-5; V gene: TRBV11-2; D gene: TRBD2; CDR3 protein: ASSPSLATETQY
J gene: TRBJ2-3; V gene: TRBV20-1; D gene: TRBD2; CDR3 protein: SAIRPSGGEGDTQY
J gene: TRBJ2-3; V gene: TRBV12-3/TRBV12-4; D gene: TRBD2; CDR3 protein: ASSLAGETSTDTQY
J gene: TRBJ2-5; V gene: TRBV11-2; D gene: .; CDR3 protein: ASSLDGKEEETQY
J gene: TRBJ2-5; V gene: TRBV3-1; D gene: .; CDR3 protein: ASSSMSRAQETQY
J gene: TRBJ2-7; V gene: TRBV7-9; D gene: TRBD1; CDR3 protein: ASSLRQGGGLD
J gene: TRBJ1-1; V gene: TRBV27; D gene: .; CDR3 protein: ASSYNRVTEAF
J gene: TRBJ2-6; V gene: TRBV5-6; D gene: .; CDR3 protein: ASSRQLSSGANVLT
J gene: TRBJ1-6; V gene: TRBV15; D gene: TRBD1; CDR3 protein: ATSTGDYSPLH
J gene: TRBJ2-3; V gene: TRBV20-1; D gene: TRBD2; CDR3 protein: SARERGVEDTQY
J gene: TRBJ1-6; V gene: TRBV20-1; D gene: .; CDR3 protein: SAGREGLGSPLH
J gene: TRBJ2-7; V gene: TRBV28; D gene: TRBD1; CDR3 protein: ASSPPRQGNGEQY
J gene: TRBJ2-7; V gene: TRBV7-9; D gene: .; CDR3 protein: ASSLGFYEQY
J gene: TRBJ2-7; V gene: TRBV20-1; D gene: TRBD1; CDR3 protein: SAKDRSSYYEQY
J gene: TRBJ2-7; V gene: TRBV29-1; D gene: .; CDR3 protein: SVEGVDTYEQY
J gene: TRBJ2-1; V gene: TRBV9; D gene: TRBD2; CDR3 protein: ASSVSSGGAGEQF
J gene: TRBJ2-5; V gene: TRBV7-2; D gene: .; CDR3 protein: ASSSRPTLQETQY
J gene: TRBJ1-1; V gene: TRBV18; D gene: .; CDR3 protein: ASSPGRVATEAF
J gene: TRBJ1-2; V gene: TRBV29-1; D gene: .; CDR3 protein: SVEWQGNYGYT
J gene: TRBJ2-7; V gene: TRBV28; D gene: .; CDR3 protein: ATWTAEYEQY
J gene: TRBJ2-1; V gene: TRBV3-1; D gene: .; CDR3 protein: ASSQVGGAKVNEQF
J gene: TRBJ1-2; V gene: TRBV29-1; D gene: TRBD1; CDR3 protein: SVEGQGASNYGYT
J gene: TRBJ2-1; V gene: TRBV5-1; D gene: .; CDR3 protein: ASSGPGAGDEQF
J gene: TRBJ2-3; V gene: TRBV5-1; D gene: .; CDR3 protein: ASSLASTPGDTQY
J gene: TRBJ2-7; V gene: TRBV5-1; D gene: TRBD2; CDR3 protein: ASSDETSGGPGEQY
J gene: TRBJ2-7; V gene: TRBV4-1; D gene: .; CDR3 protein: ASSQDFSLALPYEQY
J gene: TRBJ1-1; V gene: TRBV5-6; D gene: .; CDR3 protein: ASSLRGRLNTEAF
J gene: TRBJ1-5; V gene: TRBV7-2; D gene: .; CDR3 protein: ASSPRAGGYNQPQH
J gene: TRBJ2-7; V gene: TRBV6-6; D gene: TRBD1; CDR3 protein: ASSYSGQGDAEQY
J gene: TRBJ2-5; V gene: TRBV29-1; D gene: .; CDR3 protein: SVAPSPSAETQY
J gene: TRBJ2-1; V gene: TRBV11-2; D gene: TRBD2; CDR3 protein: ASSFQPAGGFNEQF
J gene: TRBJ1-4; V gene: TRBV11-2; D gene: .; CDR3 protein: ASSDSGTATEKLF
J gene: TRBJ2-1; V gene: TRBV24-1; D gene: TRBD1; CDR3 protein: ATSDSGGNEQF
J gene: TRBJ2-3; V gene: TRBV29-1; D gene: .; CDR3 protein: SVARDRDTQY
J gene: TRBJ1-3; V gene: TRBV28; D gene: .; CDR3 protein: ASSPRRAVSGNTIY
J gene: TRBJ2-2; V gene: TRBV12-3/TRBV12-4; D gene: TRBD1; CDR3 protein: ASRDRQGSGELF
J gene: TRBJ2-3; V gene: TRBV11-2; D gene: .; CDR3 protein: ASSFLTGEADTQY
J gene: TRBJ2-2; V gene: TRBV19; D gene: .; CDR3 protein: ASSMEGGTGELF
J gene: TRBJ2-5; V gene: TRBV20-1; D gene: .; CDR3 protein: SARDPGPHLETQY
J gene: TRBJ2-5; V gene: TRBV2; D gene: .; CDR3 protein: ASRPQLGTQETQY
J gene: TRBJ2-5; V gene: TRBV7-9; D gene: .; CDR3 protein: ASSLNQETQY
J gene: TRBJ2-5; V gene: TRBV23-1; D gene: .; CDR3 protein: ASSRQSQETQY
J gene: TRBJ2-1; V gene: TRBV20-1; D gene: TRBD2; CDR3 protein: SARVTRGLQRGEQF
J gene: TRBJ2-5; V gene: TRBV20-1; D gene: TRBD2; CDR3 protein: SAGGGYQETQY
J gene: TRBJ2-1; V gene: TRBV4-2; D gene: TRBD2; CDR3 protein: ASSRLAGGRVSYNEQF
J gene: TRBJ2-7; V gene: TRBV7-2; D gene: TRBD2; CDR3 protein: ASSSGLAEKYEQY
J gene: TRBJ2-1; V gene: TRBV2; D gene: .; CDR3 protein: ASSGSRGANEQF